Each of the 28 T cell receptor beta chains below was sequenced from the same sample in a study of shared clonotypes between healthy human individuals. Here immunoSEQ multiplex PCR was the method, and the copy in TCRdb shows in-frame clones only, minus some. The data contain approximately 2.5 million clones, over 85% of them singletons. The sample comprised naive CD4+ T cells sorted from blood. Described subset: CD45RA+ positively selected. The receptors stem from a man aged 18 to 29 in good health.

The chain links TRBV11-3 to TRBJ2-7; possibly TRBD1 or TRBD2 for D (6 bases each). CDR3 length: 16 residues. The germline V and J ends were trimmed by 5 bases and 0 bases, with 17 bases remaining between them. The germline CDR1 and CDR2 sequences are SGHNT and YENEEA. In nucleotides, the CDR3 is TGTGCCAGCAGCCCTTACGGGGGCCTTAGCTCCTACGAGCAGTACTTC. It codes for CASSPYGGLSSYEQYF.

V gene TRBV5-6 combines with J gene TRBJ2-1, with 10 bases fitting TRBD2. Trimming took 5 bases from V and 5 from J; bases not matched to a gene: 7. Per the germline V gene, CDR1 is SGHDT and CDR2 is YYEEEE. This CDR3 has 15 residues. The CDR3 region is CASSQLAGNNNEQFF. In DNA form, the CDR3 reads TGTGCCAGCAGTCAACTAGCGGGGAATAACAATGAGCAGTTCTTC.

The CDR3 here is CASSRTTSSGDTQYF. The CDR3 nucleotides read TGTGCCAGCAGCCGGACAACCTCCAGCGGCGATACGCAGTATTTT. V gene TRBV6-4 combines with J gene TRBJ2-3; D is perhaps TRBD1 or TRBD2 (5 bases each). The germline V gene encodes CDR1 MRHNA and CDR2 SNTAGT. V was clipped by 6 bases and J by 6 bases, with 19 bases between them. The CDR3 is 15 amino acids.

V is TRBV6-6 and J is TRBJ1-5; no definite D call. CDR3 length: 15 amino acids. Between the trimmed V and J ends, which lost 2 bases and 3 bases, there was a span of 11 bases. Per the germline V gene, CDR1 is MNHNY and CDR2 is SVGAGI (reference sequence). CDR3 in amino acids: CASSYGREPNQPQHF. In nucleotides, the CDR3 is TGTGCCAGCAGTTACGGACGGGAGCCCAATCAGCCCCAGCATTTT.

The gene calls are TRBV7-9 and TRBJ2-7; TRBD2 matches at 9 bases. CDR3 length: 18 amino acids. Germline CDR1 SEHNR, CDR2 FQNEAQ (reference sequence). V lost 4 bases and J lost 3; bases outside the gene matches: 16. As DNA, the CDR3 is TGTGCCAGCAGCTCGCGATCTGGAGCGGGAGGAATTCACTACGAGCAGTACTTC. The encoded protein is CASSSRSGAGGIHYEQYF.

The CDR3 DNA reads as TGTGCCATCAATTGGGGGGAAGGAAGTGAGCAGTTCTTC. Encoded protein: CAINWGEGSEQFF. The chain employs TRBV10-3 and TRBJ2-1; D is perhaps TRBD2 (6 bases). The CDR3 loop spans 13 amino acids. Trimming stripped 7 bases from V and 9 bases from J, with 16 bases between. Germline V lookup: CDR1 ENHRY, CDR2 SYGVKD.

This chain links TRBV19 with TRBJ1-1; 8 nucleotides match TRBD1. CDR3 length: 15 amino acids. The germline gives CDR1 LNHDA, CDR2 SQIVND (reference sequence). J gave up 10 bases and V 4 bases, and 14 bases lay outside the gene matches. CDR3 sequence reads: CASSTFSSTGGPAFF. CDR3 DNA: TGTGCCAGTAGTACATTTTCGTCTACAGGGGGTCCAGCTTTCTTT.

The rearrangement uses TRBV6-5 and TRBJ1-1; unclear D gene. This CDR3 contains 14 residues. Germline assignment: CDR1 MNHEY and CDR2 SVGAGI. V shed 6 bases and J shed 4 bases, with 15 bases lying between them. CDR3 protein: CASRSTSRVTEAFF. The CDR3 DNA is TGTGCCAGCAGATCCACTAGCCGGGTCACTGAAGCTTTCTTT.

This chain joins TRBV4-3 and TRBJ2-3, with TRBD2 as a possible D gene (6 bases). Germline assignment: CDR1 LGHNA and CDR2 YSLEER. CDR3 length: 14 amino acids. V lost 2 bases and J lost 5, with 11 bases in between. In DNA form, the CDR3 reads TGCGCCAGCAGCCAAAACCCCGGGGGAGATACGCAGTATTTT. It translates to CASSQNPGGDTQYF.

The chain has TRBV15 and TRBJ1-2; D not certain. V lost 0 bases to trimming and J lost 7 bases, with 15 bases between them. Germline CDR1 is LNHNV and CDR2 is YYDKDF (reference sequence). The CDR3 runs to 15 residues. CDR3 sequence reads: CATSRDQGRYAGYTF. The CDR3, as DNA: TGTGCCACCAGCAGAGATCAAGGCAGATACGCTGGCTACACCTTC.

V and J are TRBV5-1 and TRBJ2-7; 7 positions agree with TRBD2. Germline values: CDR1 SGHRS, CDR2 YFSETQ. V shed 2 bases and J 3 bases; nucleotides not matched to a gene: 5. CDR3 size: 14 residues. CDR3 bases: TGCGCCAGCAGCTTCCGGCTAGCGGACTACGAGCAGTACTTC. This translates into CASSFRLADYEQYF.

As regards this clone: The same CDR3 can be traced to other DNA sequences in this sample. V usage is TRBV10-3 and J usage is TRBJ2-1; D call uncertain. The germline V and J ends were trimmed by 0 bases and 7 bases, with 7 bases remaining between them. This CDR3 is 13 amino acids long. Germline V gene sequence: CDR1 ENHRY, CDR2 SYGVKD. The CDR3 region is CAISESNGNEQFF. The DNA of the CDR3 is TGTGCCATCAGTGAGTCGAACGGGAATGAGCAGTTCTTC.

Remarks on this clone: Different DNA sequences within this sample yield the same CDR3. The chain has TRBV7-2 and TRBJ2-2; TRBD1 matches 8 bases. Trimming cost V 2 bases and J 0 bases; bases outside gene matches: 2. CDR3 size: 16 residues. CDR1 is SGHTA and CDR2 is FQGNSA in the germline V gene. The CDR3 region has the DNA TGTGCCAGCAGCTTACGGACAGGGACGAACACCGGGGAGCTGTTTTTT. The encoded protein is CASSLRTGTNTGELFF.

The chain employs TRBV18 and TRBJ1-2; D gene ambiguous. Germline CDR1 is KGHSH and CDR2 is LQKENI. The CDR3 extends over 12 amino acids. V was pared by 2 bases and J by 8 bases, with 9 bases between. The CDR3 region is CASSPGYEGYTF. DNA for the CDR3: TGTGCCAGCTCACCAGGATATGAGGGCTACACCTTC.

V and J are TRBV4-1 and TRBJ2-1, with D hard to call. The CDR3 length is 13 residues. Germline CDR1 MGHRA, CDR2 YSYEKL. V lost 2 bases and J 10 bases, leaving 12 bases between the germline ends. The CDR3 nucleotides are TGCGCCAGCAGCCAACCTTGGGGTACGGAGCAGTTCTTC. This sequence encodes CASSQPWGTEQFF.

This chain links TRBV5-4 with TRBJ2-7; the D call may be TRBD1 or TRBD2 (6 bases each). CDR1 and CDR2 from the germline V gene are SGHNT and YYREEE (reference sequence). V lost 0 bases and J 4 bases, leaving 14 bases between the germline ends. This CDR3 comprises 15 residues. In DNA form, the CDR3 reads TGTGCCAGCAGCTTGGCCTTAGGGGGGAGGTACGAGCAGTACTTC. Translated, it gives CASSLALGGRYEQYF.

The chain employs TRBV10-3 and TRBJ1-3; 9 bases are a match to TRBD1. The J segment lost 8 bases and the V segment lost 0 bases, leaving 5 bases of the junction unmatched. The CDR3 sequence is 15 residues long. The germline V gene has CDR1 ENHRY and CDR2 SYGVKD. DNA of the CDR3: TGTGCCATCAGTGAGTCGGACAGGGGATGGGACACCATATATTTT. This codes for CAISESDRGWDTIYF.

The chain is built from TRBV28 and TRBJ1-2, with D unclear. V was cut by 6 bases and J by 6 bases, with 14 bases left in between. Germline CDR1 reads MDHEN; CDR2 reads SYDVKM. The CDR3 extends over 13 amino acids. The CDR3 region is CASRGQVGDGYTF. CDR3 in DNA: TGTGCCAGCAGGGGCCAAGTCGGCGATGGCTACACCTTC.

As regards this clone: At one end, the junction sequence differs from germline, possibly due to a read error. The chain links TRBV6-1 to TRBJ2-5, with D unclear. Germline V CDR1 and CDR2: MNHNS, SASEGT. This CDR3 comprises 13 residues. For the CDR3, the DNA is TGTGCCAGCAGTGAAGTGGGCCTGAACCCGTGGCACTTC. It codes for CASSEVGLNPWHF.

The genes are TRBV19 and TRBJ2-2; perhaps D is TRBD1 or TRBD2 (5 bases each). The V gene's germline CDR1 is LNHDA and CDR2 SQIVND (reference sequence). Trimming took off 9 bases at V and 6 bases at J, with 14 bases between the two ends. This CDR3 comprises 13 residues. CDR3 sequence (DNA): TGTGCCAGCGGGGCCAGCATCGCCGGGGAGCTGTTTTTT. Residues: CASGASIAGELFF.

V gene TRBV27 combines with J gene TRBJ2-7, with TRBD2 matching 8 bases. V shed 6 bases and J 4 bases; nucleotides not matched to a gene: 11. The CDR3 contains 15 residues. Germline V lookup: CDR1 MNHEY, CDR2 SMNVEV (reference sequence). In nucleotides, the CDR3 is TGTGCCAGCAGCACCTCAGCGGGAGATTGGTACGAGCAGTACTTC. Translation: CASSTSAGDWYEQYF.

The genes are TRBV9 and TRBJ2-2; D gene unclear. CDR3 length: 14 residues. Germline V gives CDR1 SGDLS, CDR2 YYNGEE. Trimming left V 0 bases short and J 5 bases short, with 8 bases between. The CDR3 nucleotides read TGTGCCAGCAGCGTAGGTTCATGGACCGGGGAGCTGTTTTTT. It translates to CASSVGSWTGELFF.

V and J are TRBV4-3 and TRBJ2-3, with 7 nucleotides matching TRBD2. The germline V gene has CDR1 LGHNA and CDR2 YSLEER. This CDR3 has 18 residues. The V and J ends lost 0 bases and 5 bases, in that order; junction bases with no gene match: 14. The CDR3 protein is CASSQDPASAGEVDTQYF. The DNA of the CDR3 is TGCGCCAGCAGCCAAGATCCGGCTTCGGCGGGAGAGGTAGATACGCAGTATTTT.

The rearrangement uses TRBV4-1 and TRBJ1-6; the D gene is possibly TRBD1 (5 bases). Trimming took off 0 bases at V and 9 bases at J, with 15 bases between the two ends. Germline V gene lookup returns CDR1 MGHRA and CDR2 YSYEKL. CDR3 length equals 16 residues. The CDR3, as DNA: TGCGCCAGCAGCCAAGATAACGACTTTCAGGGTTCACCCCTCCACTTT. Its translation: CASSQDNDFQGSPLHF.

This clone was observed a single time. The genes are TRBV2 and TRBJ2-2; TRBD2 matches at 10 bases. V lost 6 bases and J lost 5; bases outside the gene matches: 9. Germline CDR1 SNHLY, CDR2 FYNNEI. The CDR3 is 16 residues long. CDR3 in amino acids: CASRLAGASGTGELFF. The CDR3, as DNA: TGTGCCAGCAGGCTAGCGGGAGCGTCGGGGACCGGGGAGCTGTTTTTT. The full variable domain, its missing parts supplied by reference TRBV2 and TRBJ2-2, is EPEVTQTPSHQVTQMGQEVILRCVPISNHLYFYWYRQILGQKVEFLVSFYNNEISEKSEIFDDQFSVERPDGSNFTLKIRSTKLEDSAMYFCASRLAGASGTGELFFGEGSRLTVL.

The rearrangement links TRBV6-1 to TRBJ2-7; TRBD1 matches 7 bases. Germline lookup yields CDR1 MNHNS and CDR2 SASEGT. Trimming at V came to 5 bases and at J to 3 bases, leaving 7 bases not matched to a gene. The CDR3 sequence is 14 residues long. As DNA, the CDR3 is TGTGCCAGCAGTTATTTGGACAGGTACTACGAGCAGTACTTC. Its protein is CASSYLDRYYEQYF.

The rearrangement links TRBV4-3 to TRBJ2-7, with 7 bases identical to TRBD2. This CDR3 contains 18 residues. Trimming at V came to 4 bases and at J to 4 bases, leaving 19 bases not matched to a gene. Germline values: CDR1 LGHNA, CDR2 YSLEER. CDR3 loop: CASSRNGGASGESYEQYF. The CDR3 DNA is TGCGCCAGCAGCCGAAACGGAGGGGCTAGCGGAGAGAGTTACGAGCAGTACTTC.

The CDR3 loop is CAIKTGGYEQYF. The CDR3 DNA reads TGTGCCATCAAGACAGGGGGCTACGAGCAGTACTTC. The V call is TRBV10-3, the J call TRBJ2-7, with 9 bases lining up with TRBD1. The CDR3 sequence is 12 residues long. From germline, CDR1 is ENHRY and CDR2 SYGVKD. V was clipped by 7 bases and J by 3 bases; unmatched bases: 1.